The rows below give T cell receptor beta chains drawn from one sample of a study of T cell responses to AZD1222 COVID-19 vaccine. The protocol was immunoSEQ multiplex PCR, while the TCRdb copy is restricted to in-frame clones and leaves out a portion. Of approximately 150,000 clones detected, 93% appear once; the ten largest clones hold more than 4.5%. The sequenced sample was peripheral blood, obtained on day 0 of AZD1222 vaccination. The receptor source for this set is an adult in good health. Both conserved end residues are trimmed from each CDR3. Each record gives: V gene, J gene, CDR3 protein.

v_call: TRBV18; j_call: TRBJ2-1; cdr3_aa: ASSSTSRDNEQF
v_call: TRBV19; j_call: TRBJ2-2; cdr3_aa: ASGAGGLYTGELF
v_call: TRBV4-2; j_call: TRBJ2-4; cdr3_aa: ASSPPGGGGNIQY
v_call: TRBV4-2; j_call: TRBJ2-6; cdr3_aa: ASSQDGPGSGANVLT
v_call: TRBV11-2; j_call: TRBJ2-2; cdr3_aa: ASGQGLAGFTGELF
v_call: TRBV5-5; j_call: TRBJ2-2; cdr3_aa: ASSFGTSGGLNTGELF
v_call: TRBV30; j_call: TRBJ2-1; cdr3_aa: AWALGQGGQF
v_call: TRBV5-1; j_call: TRBJ2-1; cdr3_aa: ASSPSGDSSSYNEQF
v_call: TRBV2; j_call: TRBJ1-4; cdr3_aa: ASVGQEEKLF
v_call: TRBV4-1; j_call: TRBJ2-7; cdr3_aa: ASSQVGGGAREQY
v_call: TRBV30; j_call: TRBJ2-7; cdr3_aa: AWSRRPYEQY
v_call: TRBV9; j_call: TRBJ1-2; cdr3_aa: ASSAGGTGNYGYT
v_call: TRBV7-3; j_call: TRBJ2-7; cdr3_aa: ASSLSSGSAYEQY
v_call: TRBV7-8; j_call: TRBJ2-7; cdr3_aa: ASSFRIAYEQY
v_call: TRBV27; j_call: TRBJ2-1; cdr3_aa: ASHTSGNYNEQF
v_call: TRBV25-1; j_call: TRBJ2-5; cdr3_aa: ASTGGTGSETQY
v_call: TRBV14; j_call: TRBJ1-4; cdr3_aa: ASSPTGVDEKLF
v_call: TRBV14; j_call: TRBJ2-7; cdr3_aa: ASSHRDRLYEQY
v_call: TRBV9; j_call: TRBJ2-6; cdr3_aa: ASSVGSGANVLT
v_call: TRBV6-2/TRBV6-3; j_call: TRBJ2-6; cdr3_aa: ASSYTSGTGGRSGANVLT
v_call: TRBV12-5; j_call: TRBJ2-6; cdr3_aa: ASGPSGSGANVLT
v_call: TRBV7-9; j_call: TRBJ1-6; cdr3_aa: ASIGRRPPLH
v_call: TRBV27; j_call: TRBJ2-7; cdr3_aa: ASWVPGSEQY
v_call: TRBV5-1; j_call: TRBJ2-7; cdr3_aa: ASSLDRVTYEQY
v_call: TRBV6-5; j_call: TRBJ1-1; cdr3_aa: ASSYGGEAF
v_call: TRBV7-7; j_call: TRBJ2-1; cdr3_aa: ASSPGLAFYNEQF
v_call: TRBV10-2; j_call: TRBJ1-5; cdr3_aa: ASSSTGADQPQH
v_call: TRBV4-1; j_call: TRBJ2-7; cdr3_aa: ASSRSSYEQY
v_call: TRBV5-4; j_call: TRBJ2-5; cdr3_aa: ASSLEVGVGSGTQY
v_call: TRBV5-4; j_call: TRBJ1-1; cdr3_aa: ASSLGGTGDTEAF
v_call: TRBV6-4; j_call: TRBJ2-2; cdr3_aa: ASSRGGRGELF
v_call: TRBV6-6; j_call: TRBJ2-7; cdr3_aa: ASSDSDRGPYEQY
v_call: TRBV5-1; j_call: TRBJ1-3; cdr3_aa: ASSLGQQNTIY
v_call: TRBV19; j_call: TRBJ2-7; cdr3_aa: ASSGSSASYEQY
v_call: TRBV19; j_call: TRBJ2-7; cdr3_aa: ASSIGTSYEQY
v_call: TRBV6-6; j_call: TRBJ2-1; cdr3_aa: ASSLLDVGNEQF
v_call: TRBV18; j_call: TRBJ2-7; cdr3_aa: ASSPERDEQY
v_call: TRBV2; j_call: TRBJ2-2; cdr3_aa: ASSLAGGPPNTGELF
v_call: TRBV7-9; j_call: TRBJ2-5; cdr3_aa: ASSSKGTGQETQY
v_call: TRBV6-5; j_call: TRBJ2-1; cdr3_aa: ASSYFGTEQF
v_call: TRBV7-7; j_call: TRBJ2-2; cdr3_aa: ASSPLQSPNTGELF
v_call: TRBV19; j_call: TRBJ2-7; cdr3_aa: ASSTGGVYEQY
v_call: TRBV10-3; j_call: TRBJ1-5; cdr3_aa: AISGTGVQPQH
v_call: TRBV6-5; j_call: TRBJ1-1; cdr3_aa: ASGKAGMGNTEAF
v_call: TRBV19; j_call: TRBJ1-2; cdr3_aa: ASSIQGQDGYT
v_call: TRBV9; j_call: TRBJ1-1; cdr3_aa: ASSLRQGASTEAF
v_call: TRBV6-2/TRBV6-3; j_call: TRBJ2-7; cdr3_aa: ASSYSVTYEQY
v_call: TRBV7-2; j_call: TRBJ2-1; cdr3_aa: ASSLVTGRGNEQF
v_call: TRBV19; j_call: TRBJ1-5; cdr3_aa: ASSEGSRQPQH
v_call: TRBV19; j_call: TRBJ1-5; cdr3_aa: ASSRDRLNQPQH
v_call: TRBV15; j_call: TRBJ1-1; cdr3_aa: ATRVAGMNTEAF
v_call: TRBV7-2; j_call: TRBJ2-7; cdr3_aa: ASSLGRRVDYEQY
v_call: TRBV5-8; j_call: TRBJ1-2; cdr3_aa: ASSLAPHYGYT